Presented here are 22 T cell receptor beta chains from one specimen sequenced in a study of regulatory T cells in long-lasting Graves disease. Time point reported: newly diagnosed GD, antithyroid drugs for less than 3 months. Extracted RNA from PBMCs served as the source of the TCR library. According to the study, TCR beta libraries were built with iRepertoire HTBI primers and CDR3-region Arm-PCR. TCRdb itself ran the multiplex PCR reads through MiXCR, one entry per CDR3 protein. The sample has around 400,000 distinct CDR3 sequences; about 14% are singletons. The sample here was peripheral blood mononuclear cells (PBMCs), taken at new diagnosis, from a patient treated with antithyroid drugs. The origin of the receptors is a female donor with Graves disease.

Comments on this clonotype: One junction end disagrees with the germline gene, perhaps due to a read error. The V call is TRBV5-1, the J call TRBJ2-3; a possible D gene is TRBD1 (6 bases). This CDR3 contains 14 residues. Per germline, CDR1 SGHRS and CDR2 YFSETQ. CDR3 nucleotide sequence: TGTGCCAGCAGCTTGTATCAGGGGACAGATACGCAGTATTTT. The encoded protein is CASSLYQGTDTQYF.

This chain uses TRBV5-4 with TRBJ2-3; D is possibly TRBD2 (6 bases). Trimming shortened V by 6 bases and J by 7 bases, and 30 bases separated the two germline ends. Germline CDR1 reads SGHNT; CDR2 reads YYREEE (reference sequence). This CDR3 contains 18 residues. The CDR3 DNA follows: TGTGCCAGCAAGGATTCTGCAGCCGGCGCTAGCGACTTGAATACGCAGTATTTT. This encodes CASKDSAAGASDLNTQYF.

This clonotype came up many times. This rearrangement joins TRBV2 to TRBJ2-5; no firm D call. The V gene lost 6 bases and the J gene lost 3 bases, with 14 bases spanning the gap. This CDR3 contains 14 residues. Germline V gene sequence: CDR1 SNHLY, CDR2 FYNNEI. The DNA for the CDR3 is TGTGCCAGCAGCGCGGACCGAAGCGAAGAGACCCAGTACTTC. As protein: CASSADRSEETQYF. Full variable domain (outside the CDR3, taken from reference TRBV2 and TRBJ2-5): EPEVTQTPSHQVTQMGQEVILRCVPISNHLYFYWYRQILGQKVEFLVSFYNNEISEKSEIFDDQFSVERPDGSNFTLKIRSTKLEDSAMYFCASSADRSEETQYFGPGTRLLVL.

Remarks on this clonotype: Since a much larger clone is just one base distant, this may be a read error. The genes are TRBV4-3 and TRBJ2-1; no firm D call. CDR3 length equals 13 residues. The ends were cut back, 0 bases at V and 15 bases at J, with 15 bases in the middle. Per germline, CDR1 LGHNA and CDR2 YSLEER. The CDR3 DNA reads TGCGCCAGCAGCCAAGATCGGTGGGGTTCTCCGTTCTTC. It encodes CASSQDRWGSPFF.

This clonotype was counted at least ten times. The rearrangement uses TRBV5-1 and TRBJ2-2, with D perhaps matching TRBD1 (7 bases). Germline CDR1 and CDR2: SGHRS and YFSETQ. V lost 4 bases and J 1 base, leaving 14 bases between the germline ends. This CDR3 has 16 amino acids. The CDR3: CASSGGTVKNTGELFF. CDR3 nucleotides: TGCGCCAGCAGCGGGGGGACAGTTAAGAACACCGGGGAGCTGTTTTTT.

There are many counts of this clonotype. This chain links TRBV2 with TRBJ2-2; tentative D call: TRBD1 (6 bases). The CDR3 is made up of 15 amino acids. Germline-derived CDR1 and CDR2 are SNHLY and FYNNEI. Trimming left V 2 bases short and J 2 bases short, with 9 bases between. CDR3 bases: TGTGCCAGCAGTGAACCGGGACACAACACCGGGGAGCTGTTTTTT. This codes for CASSEPGHNTGELFF.

This clonotype was found many times. The chain is built from TRBV3-1 and TRBJ1-2; D remains ambiguous. Germline CDR1 is LGHDT and CDR2 is YNNKEL (reference sequence). CDR3 length: 13 residues. Trimming removed 4 bases from V and 6 bases from J, with 12 bases in between. CDR3 in DNA: TGTGCCAGCAGCCCGTATCAATGGAATGGCTACACCTTC. Translated: CASSPYQWNGYTF.

The CDR3 loop is CASSYKTGIGQPQHF. The CDR3 nucleotides are TGTGCCAGCAGCTACAAGACAGGGATAGGTCAGCCCCAGCATTTT. This rearrangement joins TRBV12-3 or TRBV12-4 to TRBJ1-5; 7 bases fit TRBD1. The CDR3 is made up of 15 amino acids. Unmatched junction bases numbered 11, after V lost 6 bases and J lost 6 bases.

This clonotype appeared many times. CDR3: CASAWTSSYEQYF. The CDR3 DNA reads as TGTGCCAGTGCCTGGACTAGTTCCTACGAGCAGTACTTC. This chain connects TRBV28 to TRBJ2-7, with TRBD2 matching over 7 bases. CDR3 length: 13 residues. The trim removed 9 bases at V and 1 base at J, leaving 6 bases unmatched. The germline V gene has CDR1 MDHEN and CDR2 SYDVKM.

Worth noting for this clonotype: The junction and the germline gene differ at one end; a read error may be behind it. The V and J genes are TRBV7-2 and TRBJ1-5, with TRBD1 matching 8 bases. The germline V gene has CDR1 SGHTA and CDR2 FQGNSA. The CDR3 consists of 14 residues. This CDR3 is CACSLGQGNQPQHF. The CDR3 coding sequence is TGTGCCTGCAGCCTGGGACAGGGCAATCAGCCCCAGCATTTT.

The rearrangement links TRBV6-5 to TRBJ2-3, with D possibly being TRBD2 (6 bases). The CDR3 extends over 20 amino acids. In germline, CDR1 is MNHEY, CDR2 SVGAGI. V gave up 3 bases and J gave up 3 bases, with 28 bases separating them. This CDR3 is CASSYPAREHLAGPTDTQYF. CDR3 sequence (DNA): TGTGCCAGCAGTTATCCCGCCCGGGAGCACCTCGCGGGGCCGACAGATACGCAGTATTTT.

This clonotype came up a few times. For the CDR3, the DNA is TGTGCCACCAGCAGAGATCTGGGATATCAGGGCAATCAGCCCCAGCATTTT. The encoded protein is CATSRDLGYQGNQPQHF. The chain joins TRBV15 to TRBJ1-5; unclear D gene. Germline CDR1 is LNHNV and CDR2 is YYDKDF (reference sequence). This CDR3 has 17 amino acids. V lost 0 bases and J 2 bases, leaving 14 bases between the germline ends.

This clonotype was counted ten times or more. The gene calls are TRBV5-1 and TRBJ2-1; 10 bases match TRBD2. Trimming took 2 bases from V and 5 from J; bases not matched to a gene: 7. This CDR3 comprises 16 residues. Germline CDR1 and CDR2: SGHRS and YFSETQ. This chain's CDR3 is CASSFLPSGGHNEQFF. The DNA for the CDR3 is TGCGCCAGCAGCTTCTTGCCTAGCGGGGGACACAATGAGCAGTTCTTC.

This clonotype was counted ten times or more. The chain has TRBV10-1 and TRBJ1-1; maybe TRBD1 (5 bases). The CDR3 runs to 13 residues. The ends were cut back, 7 bases at V and 0 bases at J, with 9 bases in the middle. Looked up from germline, CDR1 is WNHNN and CDR2 is SYGVQD (reference sequence). The CDR3 coding sequence is TGCGCCAGCAAGGCAGGGATGAACACTGAAGCTTTCTTT. Translating it yields CASKAGMNTEAFF.

This clonotype has a handful of counts. The rearrangement uses TRBV15 and TRBJ2-3; 13 bases match TRBD2. Germline loops: CDR1 LNHNV, CDR2 YYDKDF (reference sequence). The CDR3 sequence is 18 residues long. Trimming removed 2 bases from V and 5 bases from J; junction bases left unmatched: 10. Here the CDR3 DNA reads TGTGCCACCAGCAGATCGCCCCCTGGACTAGCGGGAGTAGATACGCAGTATTTT. Translated, it gives CATSRSPPGLAGVDTQYF.

This clonotype was detected only a few times. The chain carries TRBV19 and TRBJ2-2, with 8 nucleotides matching TRBD1. The CDR3 has 17 amino acids. V dropped 5 bases and J dropped 4; count of bases not matched to a gene: 12. Germline CDR1 reads LNHDA; CDR2 reads SQIVND (reference sequence). This CDR3 is CASSPDRGRYTTGELFF. The CDR3 DNA is TGTGCCAGTAGTCCAGACAGGGGCCGGTATACCACCGGGGAGCTGTTTTTT.

In this sample, this clonotype turned up many times. The gene calls are TRBV27 and TRBJ2-2, with 12 bases that match TRBD2. Germline V CDR1 and CDR2: MNHEY, SMNVEV (reference sequence). The CDR3 extends over 17 amino acids. V shed 5 bases and J 4 bases; nucleotides not matched to a gene: 8. The CDR3 bases are TGTGCCAGCAGTGCCGGGACTAGCGGGTATTTCACCGGGGAGCTGTTTTTT. It translates to CASSAGTSGYFTGELFF.

The genes are TRBV12-3 or TRBV12-4 and TRBJ1-4, with D possibly TRBD1 on 6 matching bases. V was shortened by 2 bases and J by 4 bases, with 11 bases between the two germline ends. The CDR3 loop spans 15 amino acids. The CDR3 spells CASSLSGGGNEKLFF. CDR3 sequence (DNA): TGTGCCAGCAGTTTATCAGGAGGGGGTAATGAAAAACTGTTTTTT.

Many counts were recorded for this clonotype. The rearrangement links TRBV4-3 to TRBJ2-1, with a weak D call TRBD2 (5 bases). V was clipped by 0 bases and J by 7 bases, with 10 bases between them. Per the germline V gene, CDR1 is LGHNA and CDR2 is YSLEER. The CDR3 covers 14 residues. CDR3 sequence reads: CASSQDNGVNEQFF. The CDR3 DNA reads TGCGCCAGCAGCCAAGATAACGGGGTAAATGAGCAGTTCTTC.

The J gene is TRBJ2-6, the V gene TRBV9, with no clear D. Trimming left V 0 bases short and J 0 bases short, with 13 bases between. The germline V gene has CDR1 SGDLS and CDR2 YYNGEE. The CDR3 is 18 amino acids. The CDR3 sequence: CASSVELSGLSGANVLTF. The CDR3 bases are TGTGCCAGCAGCGTAGAGTTATCAGGCCTCTCTGGGGCCAACGTCCTGACTTTC.

This clonotype was detected many times. This chain uses TRBV7-3 with TRBJ2-5, with TRBD2 matching over 16 bases. There are 18 residues in the CDR3. Losses at the gene ends were 0 bases for V and 4 bases for J; bases not matched to a gene: 5. The germline V gene has CDR1 SGHTA and CDR2 FQGTGA. In DNA, the CDR3 is TGTGCCAGCAGCTTAACCGGGACTAGCGGGAGGGCCCCAGAGACCCAGTACTTC. Amino acids: CASSLTGTSGRAPETQYF.

The chain joins TRBV5-4 to TRBJ2-1; a weak D match, TRBD2 (7 bases). Trimming removed 6 bases at V and 2 bases at J, with 18 bases between. The germline V gene encodes CDR1 SGHNT and CDR2 YYREEE (reference sequence). The CDR3 runs 16 residues. CDR3 in amino acids: CASTGGARGTYNEQFF. Written as DNA, the CDR3 is TGTGCCAGCACTGGGGGGGCCCGTGGGACCTACAATGAGCAGTTCTTC.